These 3 T cell receptor beta chains originate from one sample sequenced in a study of PD-1 blockade in classical Hodgkin lymphoma. Time point described: cycle 4 day 1 (C4D1), after less than seven weeks of nivolumab. Every single patient, without exception, relapsed after autologous stem cell transplantation, and brentuximab vedotin exposure varied. Assay used: immunoSEQ multiplex PCR; TCRdb lists only in-frame clones, some missing. The table includes approximately 39,000 clones, over 65% detected once. The sample was peripheral blood mononuclear cells (PBMCs), taken before the fourth cycle of nivolumab. These receptors were obtained from a human donor with classical Hodgkin lymphoma.

Only one count was recorded for this clone. This rearrangement joins TRBV7-2 to TRBJ1-2; a possible D gene is TRBD1 (6 bases). Trimming took 1 base from V and 1 from J, leaving 13 bases between them. CDR3 length equals 16 residues. Looked up from germline, CDR1 is SGHTA and CDR2 is FQGNSA. This CDR3 reads CASSLDLGHHNYGYTF. CDR3 coding DNA: TGTGCCAGCAGCTTAGATCTGGGACACCATAACTATGGCTACACCTTC.

The rearrangement links TRBV19 to TRBJ2-5, with 7 bases lining up with TRBD2. After removal of 1 base from V and 4 bases from J, the junction contained 6 bases not matched to a gene. This CDR3 has 15 residues. CDR1 and CDR2 (germline): LNHDA, SQIVND (reference sequence). In DNA, the CDR3 is TGTGCCAGTAGTATAGGGGCGGGGGTAGGAGAGACCCAGTACTTC. Its protein product is CASSIGAGVGETQYF.

The DNA for the CDR3 is TGTGCCTCCCCCGGAGGGGAGGGATTGAGTGAGGAAAAACTGTTTTTT. Translated, it gives CASPGGEGLSEEKLFF. The genes are TRBV30 and TRBJ1-4; TRBD1 is a possible D gene (5 bases). Germline V gene lookup returns CDR1 GTSNPN and CDR2 SVGIG (reference sequence). The CDR3 covers 16 residues. Trimming pared 7 bases from V and 8 bases from J, leaving 26 bases between.